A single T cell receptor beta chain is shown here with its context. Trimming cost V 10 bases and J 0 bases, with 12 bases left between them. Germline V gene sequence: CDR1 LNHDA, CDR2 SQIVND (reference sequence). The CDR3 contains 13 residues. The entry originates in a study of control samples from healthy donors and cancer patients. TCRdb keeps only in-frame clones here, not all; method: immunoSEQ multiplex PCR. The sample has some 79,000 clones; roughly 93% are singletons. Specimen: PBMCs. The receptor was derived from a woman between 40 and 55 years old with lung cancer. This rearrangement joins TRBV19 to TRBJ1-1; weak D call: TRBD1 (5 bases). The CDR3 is CATVDSLNTEAFF. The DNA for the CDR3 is TGTGCCACTGTCGACAGCTTGAACACTGAAGCTTTCTTT. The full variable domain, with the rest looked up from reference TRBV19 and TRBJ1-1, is DGGITQSPKYLFRKEGQNVTLSCEQNLNHDAMYWYRQDPGQGLRLIYYSQIVNDFQKGDIAEGYSVSREKKESFPLTVTSAQKNPTAFYLCATVDSLNTEAFFGQGTRLTVV.